A selection of T cell receptor beta chains follows, all from one sample in a study of blood T cell repertoires in COVID-19. This table comes from immunoSEQ multiplex PCR, and its TCRdb copy is limited to in-frame clones, with some not included. The sample includes approximately 250,000 clones, approximately 82% of them seen just once. Sequenced input: PBMCs or T cells enriched from blood (not recorded which). The source of these receptors is a man aged 35 to 55 who had recovered from COVID-19. The CDR3 runs from the conserved cysteine through the conserved F or W. D genes are given only for firm matches. Where a row states a size, it is once, few, many or the class of an expanded clone; other rows omit it.

d_call	v_call	cdr3_length	clone_size	j_call	cdr3_aa	cdr3_nt
.	TRBV7-9	12	.	TRBJ2-7	CASSLEGGKQYF	TGTGCCAGCAGCTTAGAAGGGGGTAAGCAGTACTTC
.	TRBV28	13	.	TRBJ1-4	CASRRSTNEKLFF	TGTGCCAGCAGACGGAGCACTAATGAAAAACTGTTTTTT
.	TRBV19	16	few	TRBJ1-3	CASSINGQISGNTIYF	TGTGCCAGTAGTATAAATGGACAGATCTCTGGAAACACCATATATTTT
.	TRBV29-1	14	.	TRBJ1-4	CSVKTDPGGEKLFF	TGCAGCGTTAAGACGGACCCGGGAGGTGAAAAACTGTTTTTT
TRBD1	TRBV4-1	15	.	TRBJ2-1	CASSRGGTGGNEQFF	TGCGCCAGCAGCCGCGGCGGGACAGGGGGAAATGAGCAGTTCTTC
TRBD2	TRBV7-2	15	.	TRBJ2-2	CASSFLAGPTGELFF	TGTGCCAGCAGCTTTTTAGCGGGCCCCACCGGGGAGCTGTTTTTT
TRBD2	TRBV5-1	16	.	TRBJ2-5	CASSLGLAGDQETQYF	TGCGCCAGCAGCCTGGGACTAGCGGGGGACCAAGAGACCCAGTACTTC
.	TRBV7-6	17	.	TRBJ2-3	CASSSRGGTGHTDTQYF	TGTGCCAGCAGCTCGAGGGGGGGGACAGGCCATACAGATACGCAGTATTTT
.	TRBV5-5	15	.	TRBJ2-3	CASSFGPAGTDTQYF	TGTGCCAGCAGCTTCGGTCCTGCAGGAACAGATACGCAGTATTTT
.	TRBV5-1	14	.	TRBJ1-4	CASSLMASNEKLFF	TGCGCCAGCAGCTTGATGGCCTCCAATGAAAAACTGTTTTTT
TRBD2	TRBV2	15	few	TRBJ2-1	CASSDKRGGHNEQFF	TGTGCCAGCAGTGACAAGCGGGGGGGACACAATGAGCAGTTCTTC
TRBD2	TRBV7-2	15	.	TRBJ2-2	CASNIGGGYTGELFF	TGTGCCAGCAACATCGGGGGGGGATACACCGGGGAGCTGTTTTTT
TRBD1	TRBV6-5	13	.	TRBJ2-2	CASRDRGPGELFF	TGTGCCAGCCGGGACAGGGGCCCCGGGGAGCTGTTTTTT
.	TRBV9	13	.	TRBJ2-7	CASSVESSYEQYF	TGTGCCAGCAGCGTAGAATCTTCCTACGAGCAGTACTTC
TRBD2	TRBV2	14	.	TRBJ2-3	CASNLLAGADTQYF	TGTGCCAGCAACTTACTAGCGGGAGCAGATACGCAGTATTTT
TRBD2	TRBV28	12	.	TRBJ2-7	CASSLPSGRMHF	TGTGCCAGCAGTTTACCTAGCGGGAGGATGCACTTC
.	TRBV5-1	14	.	TRBJ1-5	CASSLAGGGQPQHF	TGCGCCAGCAGCTTGGCTGGGGGAGGGCAGCCCCAGCATTTT
.	TRBV9	15	.	TRBJ2-5	CASSGHSGLRETQYF	TGTGCCAGCAGCGGTCACTCAGGGTTAAGGGAGACCCAGTACTTC
.	TRBV10-3	13	.	TRBJ2-7	CAISDRATHEQYF	TGTGCCATCAGTGATCGAGCTACTCACGAGCAGTACTTC
.	TRBV15	14	.	TRBJ2-2	CATSRGPGTGELFF	TGTGCCACCAGCAGGGGGCCGGGCACCGGGGAGCTGTTTTTT
TRBD2	TRBV6-4	15	once	TRBJ2-1	CASKLSGGFGNEQFF	TGTGCCAGCAAACTAAGCGGGGGTTTTGGCAATGAGCAGTTCTTC
TRBD1	TRBV2	14	.	TRBJ2-7	CASSQLTGEDEQYF	TGTGCCAGCAGTCAGTTGACAGGGGAGGACGAGCAGTACTTC
.	TRBV18	14	.	TRBJ2-1	CASSPPTGADEQFF	TGTGCCAGCTCACCACCGACGGGAGCTGATGAGCAGTTCTTC
TRBD1	TRBV12-3/TRBV12-4	13	once	TRBJ1-5	CASSPGQTRPQHF	TGTGCCAGCAGCCCGGGACAGACTCGGCCCCAGCATTTT
TRBD1	TRBV7-2	15	.	TRBJ1-5	CASSFAGTGGQPQHF	TGTGCCAGCAGCTTCGCCGGGACAGGGGGACAGCCCCAGCATTTT
.	TRBV6-1	16	.	TRBJ2-2	CASSELGRTGPGELFF	TGTGCCAGCAGTGAACTAGGAAGGACTGGGCCCGGGGAGCTGTTTTTT
.	TRBV15	19	.	TRBJ2-4	CATSSLQGFPPLAKNIQYF	TGTGCCACCAGCAGCCTACAGGGATTCCCCCCCTTGGCCAAAAACATTCAGTACTTC
TRBD2	TRBV5-4	15	.	TRBJ2-7	CASRPGGADPYEQYF	TGTGCCAGCAGACCGGGAGGGGCGGACCCCTACGAGCAGTACTTC
TRBD1	TRBV6-5	16	few	TRBJ2-1	CASSYSRGGLYNEQFF	TGTGCCAGCAGTTACTCTCGAGGGGGCTTATACAATGAGCAGTTCTTC
.	TRBV5-1	13	.	TRBJ1-2	CASSSSGFYGYTF	TGCGCCAGCAGCTCCTCAGGGTTCTATGGCTACACCTTC
.	TRBV28	12	.	TRBJ1-4	CASSSDNEKLFF	TGTGCCAGCTCCTCAGATAATGAAAAACTGTTTTTT
.	TRBV10-2	12	few	TRBJ1-2	CASSDVRMGYTF	TGCGCCAGCAGTGACGTTCGTATGGGCTACACCTTC
TRBD1	TRBV25-1	15	few	TRBJ2-7	CASSLGQGGSHEQYF	TGTGCCAGCAGCTTGGGACAGGGGGGGAGTCACGAGCAGTACTTC
TRBD1	TRBV30	18	once	TRBJ1-6	CAWSAPNRGLSYNSPLHF	TGTGCCTGGAGTGCACCGAACAGGGGGCTTTCCTATAATTCACCCCTCCACTTT
.	TRBV7-8	13	.	TRBJ1-1	CASSPRGVTEAFF	TGTGCCAGCAGCCCCCGGGGGGTCACTGAAGCTTTCTTT
.	TRBV6-5	16	.	TRBJ1-6	CASSSSPPRLTSPLHF	TGTGCCAGCAGTTCCTCCCCTCCCAGGCTTACTTCACCCCTCCACTTT
.	TRBV30	14	.	TRBJ1-1	CAWSGLGGDTEAFF	TGTGCCTGGAGTGGTTTAGGGGGAGACACTGAAGCTTTCTTT
TRBD2	TRBV3-1/TRBV3-2	16	.	TRBJ2-7	CASQRGERGGSYEQYF	TGTGCCAGCCAAAGAGGTGAGCGGGGTGGCTCCTACGAGCAGTACTTC
TRBD1	TRBV9	14	.	TRBJ1-2	CASSVGDSHYGYTF	TGTGCCAGCAGCGTAGGGGACAGCCACTATGGCTACACCTTC
TRBD1	TRBV19	16	.	TRBJ2-4	CASSRPGTGLENIQYF	TGTGCCAGTAGCAGACCCGGGACAGGGTTAGAAAACATTCAGTACTTC
.	TRBV28	13	few	TRBJ1-1	CASRRRQVGVAFF	TGTGCCAGCAGGAGGAGACAGGTGGGTGTAGCTTTCTTT
.	TRBV28	14	few	TRBJ2-7	CASSPNRVSYEQYF	TGTGCCAGCAGTCCGAACAGGGTCTCCTACGAGCAGTACTTC
TRBD1	TRBV2	15	.	TRBJ2-2	CASSGQGASTGELFF	TGTGCCAGCAGCGGACAGGGGGCGAGTACCGGGGAGCTGTTTTTT
TRBD1	TRBV9	16	.	TRBJ1-2	CASSVVPDRVDYGYTF	TGTGCCAGCAGCGTAGTTCCGGACAGGGTAGACTATGGCTACACCTTC
.	TRBV9	14	.	TRBJ1-2	CASSIFGGTDGYTF	TGTGCCAGCAGCATATTCGGAGGGACGGATGGCTACACCTTC
.	TRBV9	15	.	TRBJ1-2	CASSVDGTGSYGYTF	TGTGCCAGCAGCGTAGATGGTACCGGGTCCTATGGCTACACCTTC
TRBD2	TRBV6-6	17	.	TRBJ2-3	CASSPRGLAADGDTQYF	TGTGCCAGCAGTCCCAGGGGACTAGCGGCGGATGGAGATACGCAGTATTTT
TRBD1	TRBV4-3	18	.	TRBJ1-6	CASSQAGTGVAYNSPLHF	TGCGCCAGCAGCCAGGCCGGGACAGGGGTTGCCTATAATTCACCCCTCCACTTT
TRBD2	TRBV10-2	15	.	TRBJ2-7	CASTGLAERIYEQYF	TGCGCCAGCACCGGACTAGCGGAGAGAATCTACGAGCAGTACTTC
TRBD1	TRBV7-2	15	.	TRBJ1-1	CASSLGGTGSTEAFF	TGTGCCAGCAGCTTAGGGGGGACAGGGTCCACTGAAGCTTTCTTT
TRBD2	TRBV7-2	14	.	TRBJ2-5	CASSLGTSGETQYF	TGTGCCAGCAGCTTAGGGACTAGCGGAGAGACCCAGTACTTC